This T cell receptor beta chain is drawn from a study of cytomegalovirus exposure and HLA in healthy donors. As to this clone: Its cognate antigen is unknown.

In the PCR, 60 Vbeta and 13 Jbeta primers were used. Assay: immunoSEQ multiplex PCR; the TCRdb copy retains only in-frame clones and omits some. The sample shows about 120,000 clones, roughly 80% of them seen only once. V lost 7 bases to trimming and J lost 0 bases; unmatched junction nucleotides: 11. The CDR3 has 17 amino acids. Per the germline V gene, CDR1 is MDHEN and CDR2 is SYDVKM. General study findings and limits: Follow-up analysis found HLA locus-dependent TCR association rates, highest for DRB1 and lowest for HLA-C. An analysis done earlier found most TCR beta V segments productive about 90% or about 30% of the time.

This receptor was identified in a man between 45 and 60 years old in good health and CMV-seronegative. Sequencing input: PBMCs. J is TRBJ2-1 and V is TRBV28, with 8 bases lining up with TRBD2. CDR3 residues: CASISSGTLSSYNEQFF. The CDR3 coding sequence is TGTGCCAGCATCAGTAGCGGGACATTGAGCTCCTACAATGAGCAGTTCTTC.